This T cell receptor beta chain was identified during a study of T-cell memory formation after mild COVID-19. General study points: A balance of CD4 and CD8 characterized clones contracting day 15 to 85, whereas later expanders leaned CD4+.

In the case of this clonotype: Its specificity is not known.

Per the germline V gene, CDR1 is SGHVS and CDR2 is FNYEAQ. The CDR3 has 17 amino acids. Trimming at V came to 5 bases and at J to 1 base, leaving 9 bases not matched to a gene. With constant-segment primers, 5'RACE yielded cDNA libraries of TCR alpha and TCR beta that carried sample barcodes and UMIs. Each CDR3 protein gets one entry after TCRdb re-called the 5' RACE reads with MiXCR. The table has about 410,000 distinct CDR3 sequences, 20% to 30% seen once. This TCR came from an adult woman who had mild COVID-19 (a few samples of this study predate the infection). Cell type and time point are not known. Sequenced sample: PBMCs or a T cell subset sorted from them (not recorded which). The rearrangement uses TRBV7-6 and TRBJ2-3; TRBD1 matches 10 bases. The CDR3 DNA reads TGTGCCAGCAGCCAAAGACAGGGGGCGCTCGGCACAGATACGCAGTATTTT. Amino acid sequence: CASSQRQGALGTDTQYF. The full variable domain, with the rest looked up from reference TRBV7-6 and TRBJ2-3, is GAGVSQSPRYKVTKRGQDVALRCDPISGHVSLYWYRQALGQGPEFLTYFNYEAQQDKSGLPNDRFSAERPEGSISTLTIQRTEQRDSAMYRCASSQRQGALGTDTQYFGPGTRLTVL.